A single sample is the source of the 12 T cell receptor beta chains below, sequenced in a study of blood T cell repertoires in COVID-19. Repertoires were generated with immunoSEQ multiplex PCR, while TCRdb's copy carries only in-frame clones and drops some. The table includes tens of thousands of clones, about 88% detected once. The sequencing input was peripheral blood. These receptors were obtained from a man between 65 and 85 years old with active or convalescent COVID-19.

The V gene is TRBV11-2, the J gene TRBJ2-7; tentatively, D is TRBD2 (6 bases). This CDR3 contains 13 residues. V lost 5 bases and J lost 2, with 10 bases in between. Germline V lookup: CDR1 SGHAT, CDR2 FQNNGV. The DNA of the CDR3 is TGTGCCAGCAGCGGCTGGGGGGCCTACGAGCAGTACTTC. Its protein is CASSGWGAYEQYF. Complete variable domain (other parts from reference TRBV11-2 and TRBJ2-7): EAGVAQSPRYKIIEKRQSVAFWCNPISGHATLYWYQQILGQGPKLLIQFQNNGVVDDSQLPKDRFSAERLKGVDSTLKIQPAKLEDSAVYLCASSGWGAYEQYFGPGTRLTVT.

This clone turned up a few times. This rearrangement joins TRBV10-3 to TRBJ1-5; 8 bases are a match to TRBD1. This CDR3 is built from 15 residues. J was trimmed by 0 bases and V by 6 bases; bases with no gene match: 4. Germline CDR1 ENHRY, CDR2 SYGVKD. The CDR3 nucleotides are TGTGCCATCAGATCGGGACAGGATAGCAATCAGCCCCAGCATTTT. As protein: CAIRSGQDSNQPQHF.

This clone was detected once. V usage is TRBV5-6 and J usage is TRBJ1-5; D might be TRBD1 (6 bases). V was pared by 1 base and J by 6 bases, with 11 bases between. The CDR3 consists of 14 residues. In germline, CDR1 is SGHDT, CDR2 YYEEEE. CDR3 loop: CASSLNQGGQPQHF. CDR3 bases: TGTGCCAGCAGCTTGAATCAAGGGGGTCAGCCCCAGCATTTT.

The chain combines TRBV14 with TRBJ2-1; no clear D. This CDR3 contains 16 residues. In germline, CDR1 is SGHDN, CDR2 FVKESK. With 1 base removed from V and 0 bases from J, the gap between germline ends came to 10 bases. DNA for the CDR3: TGTGCCAGCAGCCAAGGCGCGGCTTCCTCCTACAATGAGCAGTTCTTC. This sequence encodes CASSQGAASSYNEQFF.

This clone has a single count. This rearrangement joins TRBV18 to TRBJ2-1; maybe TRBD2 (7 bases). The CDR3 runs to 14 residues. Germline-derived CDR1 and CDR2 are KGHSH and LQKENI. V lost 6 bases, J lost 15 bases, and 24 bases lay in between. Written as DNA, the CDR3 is TGTGCCAGCTCTCGAGGGGGGACGGGACTATCTTTGTTCTTC. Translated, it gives CASSRGGTGLSLFF. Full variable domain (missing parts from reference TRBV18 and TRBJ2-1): NAGVMQNPRHLVRRRGQEARLRCSPMKGHSHVYWYRQLPEEGLKFMVYLQKENIIDESGMPKERFSAEFPKEGPSILRIQQVVRGDSAAYFCASSRGGTGLSLFFGPGTRLTVL.

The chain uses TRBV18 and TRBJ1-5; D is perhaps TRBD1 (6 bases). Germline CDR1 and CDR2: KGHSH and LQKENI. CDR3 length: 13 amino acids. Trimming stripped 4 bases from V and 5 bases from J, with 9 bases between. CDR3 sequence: CASSQGGDQPQHF. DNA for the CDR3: TGTGCCAGCTCACAGGGGGGGGATCAGCCCCAGCATTTT.

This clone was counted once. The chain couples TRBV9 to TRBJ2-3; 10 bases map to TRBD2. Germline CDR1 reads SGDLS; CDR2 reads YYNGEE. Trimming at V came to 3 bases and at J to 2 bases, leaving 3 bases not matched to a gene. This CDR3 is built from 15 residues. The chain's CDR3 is CASSGSGGHTDTQYF. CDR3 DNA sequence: TGTGCCAGCAGCGGTAGCGGGGGGCACACAGATACGCAGTATTTT.

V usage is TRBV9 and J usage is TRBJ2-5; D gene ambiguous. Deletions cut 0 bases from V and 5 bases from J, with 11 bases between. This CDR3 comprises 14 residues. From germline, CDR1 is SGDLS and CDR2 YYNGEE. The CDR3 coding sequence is TGTGCCAGCAGCGTAGATCAGGTTGTGGAGACCCAGTACTTC. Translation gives CASSVDQVVETQYF.

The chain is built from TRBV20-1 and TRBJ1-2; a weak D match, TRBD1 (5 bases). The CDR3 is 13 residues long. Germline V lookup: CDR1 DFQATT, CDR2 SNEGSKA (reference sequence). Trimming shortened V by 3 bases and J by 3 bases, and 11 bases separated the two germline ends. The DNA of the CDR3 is TGCAGTGCTAGTCGGGGGTCGGACTATGGCTACACCTTC. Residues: CSASRGSDYGYTF.

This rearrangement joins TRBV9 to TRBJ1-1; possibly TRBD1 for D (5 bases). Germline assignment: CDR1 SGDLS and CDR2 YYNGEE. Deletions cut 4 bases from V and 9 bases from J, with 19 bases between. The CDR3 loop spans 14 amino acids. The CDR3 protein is CASSPPGWGGKAFF. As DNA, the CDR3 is TGTGCCAGCAGCCCTCCAGGATGGGGGGGAAAAGCTTTCTTT.

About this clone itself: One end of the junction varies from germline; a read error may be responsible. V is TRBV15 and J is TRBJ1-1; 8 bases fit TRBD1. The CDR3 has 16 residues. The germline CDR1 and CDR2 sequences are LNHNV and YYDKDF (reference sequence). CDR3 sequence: CATSSEQGGENTEAFF. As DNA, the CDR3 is TGCGCCACCAGCAGTGAACAGGGGGGGGAGAACACTGAAGCTTTCTTT.

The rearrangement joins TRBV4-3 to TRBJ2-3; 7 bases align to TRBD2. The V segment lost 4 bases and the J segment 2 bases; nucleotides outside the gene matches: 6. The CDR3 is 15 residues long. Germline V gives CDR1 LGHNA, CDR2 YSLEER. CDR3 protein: CASSRRAGPTDTQYF. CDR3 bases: TGCGCCAGCAGCCGAAGAGCGGGGCCCACAGATACGCAGTATTTT.